This record concerns one T cell receptor (beta chain) sequence. This CDR3 has 13 residues. The sample comes from a study of cytomegalovirus exposure and HLA in healthy donors. The study ran its PCR with 60 Vbeta and 13 Jbeta primers. Measured with immunoSEQ multiplex PCR; TCRdb has only the in-frame clones, and not every one. The sample lists under 150,000 clones; roughly 80% were seen once. Sequenced material: PBMCs. The TCR was taken from a woman in her sixties in good health and CMV-seronegative. The V gene is TRBV21-1, the J gene TRBJ2-3; the table's D gene call, TRBD2, was not cross checked with the DNA. TRBV21-1 is designated a pseudogene. CDR3 nucleotides: TGTGCCATCCAAAACCCGGGCACAGATACGCAGTATTTT. This sequence encodes CAIQNPGTDTQYF.